These 30 T cell receptor beta chains came from one sample sequenced in a study of monozygotic twins with inflammatory bowel disease. Following a re-call of the 5' RACE reads, TCRdb has one entry per CDR3 protein and lacks DNA. Recorded for this sample: about 420,000 distinct CDR3 sequences. Sequenced material: blood. These receptors all come from a human donor with ulcerative colitis or Crohn's disease, or a healthy co-twin of an affected twin (not recorded which).

The CDR3 region is CASSPSLINNYGYTF. The chain combines TRBV9 with TRBJ1-2. The CDR3 consists of 15 residues. The V gene's germline CDR1 is SGDLS and CDR2 YYNGEE.

The gene calls are TRBV12-3 or TRBV12-4 and TRBJ2-1. The CDR3 is 15 residues long. CDR3: CASSLEILANNEQFF.

V and J are TRBV27 and TRBJ1-5; the D call from TCRdb, TRBD1, cannot be confirmed without DNA. The CDR3 sequence is 15 residues long. Germline values: CDR1 MNHEY, CDR2 SMNVEV (reference sequence). Here the CDR3 reads CASMQGSLGNQPQHF.

This chain links TRBV3-1 with TRBJ1-4. Germline CDR1 reads LGHDT; CDR2 reads YNNKEL (reference sequence). This CDR3 contains 14 residues. This CDR3 reads CASSRDPTNEKLFF.

The chain joins TRBV5-5 to TRBJ1-2; TCRdb picks TRBD1, but there is no DNA to check that call. Germline V gene lookup returns CDR1 SGHKS and CDR2 YYEKEE (reference sequence). The CDR3 spans 18 residues. The CDR3: CASSRLFRDRVNDYGYTF.

The rearrangement joins TRBV7-9 to TRBJ2-7; TCRdb selects TRBD1, and the lack of DNA leaves this call unchecked. This CDR3 region has 12 residues. Germline V gene sequence: CDR1 SEHNR, CDR2 FQNEAQ (reference sequence). CDR3 in amino acids: CASSSALGLEDF.

The chain uses TRBV7-8 and TRBJ2-4. Germline assignment: CDR1 SGHVS and CDR2 FQNEAQ. The CDR3 spans 17 residues. The CDR3 spells CASSLGRRNLAKNIQYF.

The chain links TRBV20-1 to TRBJ2-5; TCRdb returns TRBD2, unconfirmable since there is no DNA. Germline V gene lookup returns CDR1 DFQATT and CDR2 SNEGSKA (reference sequence). The length of the CDR3 is 14 residues. The CDR3 loop is CSARATSGVETQYF.

The chain recombines TRBV20-1 with TRBJ2-1; TCRdb calls TRBD1, which cannot be checked without DNA. The CDR3 sequence is 14 residues long. Germline V gene data show CDR1 as DFQATT and CDR2 as SNEGSKA (reference sequence). CDR3 region: CSASGGKTYNEQFF.

This rearrangement joins TRBV6-1 to TRBJ2-1; the TRBD2 assignment by TCRdb is unverifiable without DNA. Germline loops: CDR1 MNHNS, CDR2 SASEGT. The CDR3 spans 14 residues. CDR3 in amino acids: CASSPAGTTYEQFF.

The chain is built from TRBV20-1 and TRBJ2-7; lacking DNA, the TRBD2 call made by TCRdb goes unchecked. The germline V gene encodes CDR1 DFQATT and CDR2 SNEGSKA (reference sequence). CDR3 length: 13 residues. CDR3: CSAALAGNYEQYF.

V is TRBV28 and J is TRBJ2-7. The CDR3 totals 14 residues. The germline gives CDR1 MDHEN, CDR2 SYDVKM. CDR3 sequence: CASSLSVFRHEQYF.

The CDR3 loop reads CASSQARGNEKLFF. The chain couples TRBV4-1 to TRBJ1-4; TCRdb proposes TRBD1, but this gene call is untestable without DNA. The CDR3 loop spans 14 amino acids. CDR1 is MGHRA and CDR2 is YSYEKL in the germline V gene.

The genes are TRBV5-4 and TRBJ2-3; the TRBD1 assignment by TCRdb is unverifiable without DNA. The CDR3 length is 13 residues. Germline loops: CDR1 SGHNT, CDR2 YYREEE (reference sequence). The CDR3 protein is CASSGGGTDTQYF.

The V and J genes are TRBV2 and TRBJ2-7. The CDR3 loop spans 13 amino acids. Germline-derived CDR1 and CDR2 are SNHLY and FYNNEI. The CDR3 sequence: CASRSTLVYEQYF.

This chain uses TRBV11-3 with TRBJ2-3. The V gene's germline CDR1 is SGHNT and CDR2 YENEEA. This CDR3 is 13 amino acids long. CDR3 in amino acids: CASSYHRFHTQYF.

The V and J genes are TRBV7-2 and TRBJ2-7; TCRdb picks TRBD1, but there is no DNA to check that call. The CDR3 totals 17 residues. CDR1 is SGHTA and CDR2 is FQGNSA in the germline V gene. CDR3 sequence: CASSLARTGANFYEQYF.

The rearrangement joins TRBV5-1 to TRBJ2-7. Germline lookup yields CDR1 SGHRS and CDR2 YFSETQ. The CDR3 loop spans 15 amino acids. CDR3: CASSPRAGTPTEQYF.

The chain employs TRBV7-2 and TRBJ1-2. This CDR3 has 13 amino acids. The germline gives CDR1 SGHTA, CDR2 FQGNSA. The CDR3 reads CASSSPLERGYTF.

The V call is TRBV15, the J call TRBJ2-1. The CDR3 is made up of 14 amino acids. Germline V gene sequence: CDR1 LNHNV, CDR2 YYDKDF (reference sequence). The CDR3 reads CATSRDVLDGEQFF.

The chain recombines TRBV6-1 with TRBJ2-1; TCRdb lists TRBD1, though no DNA is available to test this call. The CDR3 extends over 13 amino acids. Looked up from germline, CDR1 is MNHNS and CDR2 is SASEGT. CDR3 in amino acids: CASSRPGFWAQFF.

The chain couples TRBV5-1 to TRBJ2-3; TCRdb calls TRBD2, which cannot be checked without DNA. The CDR3 is 14 amino acids. The V gene's germline CDR1 is SGHRS and CDR2 YFSETQ. The CDR3 loop reads CASSSRGGSDTQYF.

The chain joins TRBV12-3 or TRBV12-4 to TRBJ1-1. This CDR3 is 14 amino acids long. CDR3: CASSPTPTNTEAFF.

The rearrangement uses TRBV3-1 and TRBJ2-1; TCRdb names TRBD2, which stays unverified in the absence of DNA. This CDR3 region has 14 residues. Germline values: CDR1 LGHDT, CDR2 YNNKEL (reference sequence). CDR3 protein: CASSSTASYNEQFF.

The chain carries TRBV5-1 and TRBJ1-1; TCRdb gives TRBD1 as the D gene, but with no DNA this cannot be confirmed. This CDR3 has 13 amino acids. The germline CDR1 and CDR2 sequences are SGHRS and YFSETQ. This CDR3 reads CASNGQPNTEAFF.

This chain links TRBV29-1 with TRBJ2-7; with no DNA, the TCRdb D assignment of TRBD1 cannot be verified. The CDR3 spans 13 residues. Looked up from germline, CDR1 is SQVTM and CDR2 is ANQGSEA. CDR3 protein: CSVGGQGNYEQYF.

The gene calls are TRBV4-3 and TRBJ2-1; no DNA is available, so the TRBD1 call from TCRdb remains unchecked. The CDR3 loop spans 15 amino acids. Germline CDR1 reads LGHNA; CDR2 reads YSLEER. The CDR3 spells CASSQRAGGRNEQFF.

This sequence joins TRBV3-1 and TRBJ1-1; TCRdb designates TRBD1, a call that cannot be tested without DNA. The CDR3 consists of 12 residues. The germline V gene encodes CDR1 LGHDT and CDR2 YNNKEL (reference sequence). The CDR3 loop is CASSPLGAEAFF.

This chain uses TRBV5-1 with TRBJ2-5; TCRdb designates TRBD1, a call that cannot be tested without DNA. The CDR3 extends over 15 amino acids. Per germline, CDR1 SGHRS and CDR2 YFSETQ. CDR3 amino acids: CASSLEMGVRETQYF.

The rearrangement links TRBV7-2 to TRBJ2-3; TCRdb outputs TRBD2, but without DNA this stays unchecked. The CDR3 consists of 22 residues. Germline CDR1 and CDR2: SGHTA and FQGNSA. The CDR3 is CASSLPWGGQEPSSPSTDTQYF.